This entry lists 22 T cell receptor beta chains sequenced from one sample in a study of T cell responses to AZD1222 COVID-19 vaccine. Sequenced by immunoSEQ multiplex PCR; TCRdb stores in-frame clones only, minus some. The sample contains 150,000 to 200,000 clones, almost 95% of which appear only once. This specimen consisted of peripheral blood, obtained on day 0 of AZD1222 vaccination. All receptors come from an adult in good health.

This chain links TRBV6-5 with TRBJ2-7, with TRBD1 matching over 8 bases. V shed 7 bases and J 6 bases; nucleotides not matched to a gene: 8. Germline loops: CDR1 MNHEY, CDR2 SVGAGI. The CDR3 has 13 amino acids. The CDR3 is CASMIPGGREQYF. The CDR3 nucleotides are TGTGCCAGCATGATACCAGGGGGCCGCGAGCAGTACTTC.

This clone occurred a few times. The DNA for the CDR3 is TGCAGTGCTCCCTGGCGGGGGGAAGCTTTCTTT. Its protein product is CSAPWRGEAFF. The chain uses TRBV20-1 and TRBJ1-1, with D possibly TRBD1 on 5 matching bases. This CDR3 spans 11 amino acids. Germline V gives CDR1 DFQATT, CDR2 SNEGSKA (reference sequence). The V end was cut by 5 bases, the J end by 8 bases, with 12 bases between.

The V call is TRBV28, the J call TRBJ1-2, with 12 bases matching TRBD1. CDR3 length: 15 amino acids. Trimming at V came to 2 bases and at J to 5 bases, leaving 3 bases not matched to a gene. From germline, CDR1 is MDHEN and CDR2 SYDVKM. The CDR3 loop reads CASSLGTGGSYGYTF. For the CDR3, the DNA is TGTGCCAGCAGTTTAGGGACAGGGGGCTCTTATGGCTACACCTTC.

The rearrangement links TRBV12-3 or TRBV12-4 to TRBJ1-5; the D gene is possibly TRBD1 (5 bases). Trimming pared 4 bases from V and 8 bases from J, leaving 12 bases between. The CDR3 loop spans 13 amino acids. CDR3 loop: CASSWGFREPQHF. In DNA form, the CDR3 reads TGTGCCAGCAGTTGGGGGTTCAGGGAGCCCCAGCATTTT.

This chain links TRBV11-2 with TRBJ1-2; no definite D call. The V gene's germline CDR1 is SGHAT and CDR2 FQNNGV. The CDR3 is made up of 13 amino acids. Between the trimmed V and J ends, which lost 5 bases and 8 bases, there was a span of 15 bases. This CDR3 reads CASSRSGFTGYTF. The CDR3 coding sequence is TGTGCCAGCAGCCGCTCGGGGTTCACCGGCTACACCTTC.

This chain connects TRBV27 to TRBJ2-1; the D gene is possibly TRBD2 (5 bases). Germline V gives CDR1 MNHEY, CDR2 SMNVEV (reference sequence). V shed 2 bases and J shed 1 base, with 12 bases lying between them. The length of the CDR3 is 16 residues. CDR3 nucleotides: TGTGCCAGCAGTTTAGGAGGTGTGAGATCCTACAATGAGCAGTTCTTC. Its translation is CASSLGGVRSYNEQFF.

The chain couples TRBV13 to TRBJ2-5; 8 nucleotides match TRBD2. Trimming cost V 1 base and J 5 bases; bases outside gene matches: 3. CDR1 is PRHDT, CDR2 FYEKMQ, per germline (reference sequence). The CDR3 is made up of 14 amino acids. CDR3 bases: TGTGCCAGCAGCTTAGCGGGGGGGCCGGAGACCCAGTACTTC. Encoded protein: CASSLAGGPETQYF.

DNA for the CDR3: TGTGCCAGCTCACCCAATCAAGGGTTCACTGAAGCTTTCTTT. This translates into CASSPNQGFTEAFF. V usage is TRBV18 and J usage is TRBJ1-1; no reliable D call. The length of the CDR3 is 14 residues. Germline V lookup: CDR1 KGHSH, CDR2 LQKENI. The V end lost 3 bases, the J end lost 4 bases, and 12 bases lay between the germline ends.

This chain uses TRBV5-6 with TRBJ2-3, with 8 bases that match TRBD2. The CDR3 extends over 15 amino acids. Per germline, CDR1 SGHDT and CDR2 YYEEEE. Losses at the gene ends were 1 base for V and 3 bases for J; bases not matched to a gene: 4. For the CDR3, the DNA is TGTGCCAGCAGCTTGCGGGGGGGCCTAACAGATACGCAGTATTTT. Its protein is CASSLRGGLTDTQYF.

This chain uses TRBV2 with TRBJ1-1; unclear D gene. The CDR3 is made up of 15 amino acids. Germline assignment: CDR1 SNHLY and CDR2 FYNNEI. Trimming pared 7 bases from V and 4 bases from J, leaving 19 bases between. The CDR3 here is CASKRHMGESTEAFF. The CDR3 nucleotides read TGTGCCAGCAAACGACATATGGGTGAGAGCACTGAAGCTTTCTTT.

This chain links TRBV7-2 with TRBJ2-2, with D uncertain. This CDR3 has 18 amino acids. Looked up from germline, CDR1 is SGHTA and CDR2 is FQGNSA. The V end lost 1 base, the J end lost 4 bases, and 19 bases lay between the germline ends. For the CDR3, the DNA is TGTGCCAGCAGCTTAGTGTTATCGGGTGCGTATAGCACCGGGGAGCTGTTTTTT. Protein: CASSLVLSGAYSTGELFF.

The sample holds a few counts of this clone. The chain joins TRBV20-1 to TRBJ1-5; no definite D call. The CDR3 totals 13 residues. V lost 3 bases, J lost 16 bases, and 22 bases lay in between. CDR1 and CDR2 (germline): DFQATT, SNEGSKA (reference sequence). The CDR3 spells CSASPTSGPSYHF. Here the CDR3 DNA reads TGCAGTGCTAGTCCCACATCCGGGCCCTCGTATCATTTT.

This clone was seen a handful of times. This chain uses TRBV6-5 with TRBJ1-3; 7 nucleotides agree with TRBD1. CDR3 length equals 16 residues. In germline, CDR1 is MNHEY, CDR2 SVGAGI. V trimming: 2 bases; J trimming: 1 base; junction bases outside the gene matches: 5. The CDR3, as DNA: TGTGCCAGCAGTTACACCCCGACAGGGTCTGGAAACACCATATATTTT. Translation: CASSYTPTGSGNTIYF.

The count of this clone is one. This chain connects TRBV9 to TRBJ1-2; perhaps TRBD1 as D (6 bases). Germline CDR1 reads SGDLS; CDR2 reads YYNGEE. The CDR3 covers 14 residues. V was trimmed by 3 bases and J by 5 bases, leaving 14 bases between them. CDR3 in amino acids: CASSEESQGYGYTF. The CDR3 DNA reads as TGTGCCAGCAGCGAGGAATCACAGGGATATGGCTACACCTTC.

This chain links TRBV11-2 with TRBJ1-4, with D hard to call. Germline-derived CDR1 and CDR2 are SGHAT and FQNNGV. This CDR3 has 14 amino acids. Trimming left V 5 bases short and J 0 bases short, with 7 bases between. The CDR3: CASSPVATNEKLFF. CDR3 coding DNA: TGTGCCAGCAGCCCAGTCGCAACTAATGAAAAACTGTTTTTT.

This clone was seen a single time. The chain recombines TRBV7-2 with TRBJ1-5; D is unclear. The germline V gene encodes CDR1 SGHTA and CDR2 FQGNSA. The CDR3 loop spans 13 amino acids. V shed 2 bases and J shed 4 bases, with 6 bases lying between them. The CDR3: CASSLFTNQPQHF. CDR3 nucleotides: TGTGCCAGCAGCTTATTTACGAATCAGCCCCAGCATTTT.

This clone has only one observation. The rearrangement joins TRBV11-2 to TRBJ2-1; 7 positions match TRBD2. Germline loops: CDR1 SGHAT, CDR2 FQNNGV. With 0 bases clipped from V and 6 bases from J, the junction kept 8 bases outside the gene matches. CDR3 size: 16 residues. The chain's CDR3 is CASSLDPAGDLNEQFF. CDR3 DNA: TGTGCCAGCAGCTTAGATCCCGCGGGAGACCTCAATGAGCAGTTCTTC. Full variable domain (missing parts from reference TRBV11-2 and TRBJ2-1): EAGVAQSPRYKIIEKRQSVAFWCNPISGHATLYWYQQILGQGPKLLIQFQNNGVVDDSQLPKDRFSAERLKGVDSTLKIQPAKLEDSAVYLCASSLDPAGDLNEQFFGPGTRLTVL.

This chain links TRBV19 with TRBJ1-4; 7 bases fit TRBD1. V was clipped by 3 bases and J by 5 bases; unmatched bases: 6. CDR1 and CDR2 from the germline V gene are LNHDA and SQIVND (reference sequence). The CDR3 contains 15 residues. The CDR3 coding sequence is TGTGCCAGTAGTATCTTGGACAGGCCCAATGAAAAACTGTTTTTT. Encoded protein: CASSILDRPNEKLFF.

This rearrangement joins TRBV3-1 (or the pseudogene TRBV3-2) to TRBJ1-1; D is unresolved. V was clipped by 1 base and J by 7 bases, with 7 bases between them. The CDR3 sequence is 12 residues long. Germline assignment: CDR1 LGHDT and CDR2 YNNKEL (reference sequence). DNA of the CDR3: TGTGCCAGCAGCCAAGCAAGCGATGAAGCTTTCTTT. Amino acid sequence: CASSQASDEAFF.

This clone was seen a single time. The chain has TRBV7-8 and TRBJ1-2; 10 bases fit TRBD1. The V gene's germline CDR1 is SGHVS and CDR2 FQNEAQ. V was clipped by 2 bases and J by 7 bases; unmatched bases: 7. The length of the CDR3 is 15 residues. CDR3 residues: CASSLSDRGLGGYTF. In nucleotides, the CDR3 is TGTGCCAGCAGCTTAAGTGACAGGGGGCTGGGTGGCTACACCTTC.

The V gene is TRBV19, the J gene TRBJ2-2, with D hard to call. Germline CDR1 LNHDA, CDR2 SQIVND (reference sequence). The CDR3 is 16 residues long. V was cut by 3 bases and J by 1 base, with 12 bases left in between. In nucleotides, the CDR3 is TGTGCCAGTAGTATCGCAATCCGCGGGAACACCGGGGAGCTGTTTTTT. Protein product: CASSIAIRGNTGELFF.

The chain is built from TRBV5-1 and TRBJ1-2; 7 bases line up with TRBD1. The V gene's germline CDR1 is SGHRS and CDR2 YFSETQ. The trim removed 3 bases at V and 4 bases at J, leaving 3 bases unmatched. The CDR3 length is 13 residues. The CDR3 nucleotides are TGCGCCAGCAGCTCGACAGGGCCCTATGGCTACACCTTC. This codes for CASSSTGPYGYTF.